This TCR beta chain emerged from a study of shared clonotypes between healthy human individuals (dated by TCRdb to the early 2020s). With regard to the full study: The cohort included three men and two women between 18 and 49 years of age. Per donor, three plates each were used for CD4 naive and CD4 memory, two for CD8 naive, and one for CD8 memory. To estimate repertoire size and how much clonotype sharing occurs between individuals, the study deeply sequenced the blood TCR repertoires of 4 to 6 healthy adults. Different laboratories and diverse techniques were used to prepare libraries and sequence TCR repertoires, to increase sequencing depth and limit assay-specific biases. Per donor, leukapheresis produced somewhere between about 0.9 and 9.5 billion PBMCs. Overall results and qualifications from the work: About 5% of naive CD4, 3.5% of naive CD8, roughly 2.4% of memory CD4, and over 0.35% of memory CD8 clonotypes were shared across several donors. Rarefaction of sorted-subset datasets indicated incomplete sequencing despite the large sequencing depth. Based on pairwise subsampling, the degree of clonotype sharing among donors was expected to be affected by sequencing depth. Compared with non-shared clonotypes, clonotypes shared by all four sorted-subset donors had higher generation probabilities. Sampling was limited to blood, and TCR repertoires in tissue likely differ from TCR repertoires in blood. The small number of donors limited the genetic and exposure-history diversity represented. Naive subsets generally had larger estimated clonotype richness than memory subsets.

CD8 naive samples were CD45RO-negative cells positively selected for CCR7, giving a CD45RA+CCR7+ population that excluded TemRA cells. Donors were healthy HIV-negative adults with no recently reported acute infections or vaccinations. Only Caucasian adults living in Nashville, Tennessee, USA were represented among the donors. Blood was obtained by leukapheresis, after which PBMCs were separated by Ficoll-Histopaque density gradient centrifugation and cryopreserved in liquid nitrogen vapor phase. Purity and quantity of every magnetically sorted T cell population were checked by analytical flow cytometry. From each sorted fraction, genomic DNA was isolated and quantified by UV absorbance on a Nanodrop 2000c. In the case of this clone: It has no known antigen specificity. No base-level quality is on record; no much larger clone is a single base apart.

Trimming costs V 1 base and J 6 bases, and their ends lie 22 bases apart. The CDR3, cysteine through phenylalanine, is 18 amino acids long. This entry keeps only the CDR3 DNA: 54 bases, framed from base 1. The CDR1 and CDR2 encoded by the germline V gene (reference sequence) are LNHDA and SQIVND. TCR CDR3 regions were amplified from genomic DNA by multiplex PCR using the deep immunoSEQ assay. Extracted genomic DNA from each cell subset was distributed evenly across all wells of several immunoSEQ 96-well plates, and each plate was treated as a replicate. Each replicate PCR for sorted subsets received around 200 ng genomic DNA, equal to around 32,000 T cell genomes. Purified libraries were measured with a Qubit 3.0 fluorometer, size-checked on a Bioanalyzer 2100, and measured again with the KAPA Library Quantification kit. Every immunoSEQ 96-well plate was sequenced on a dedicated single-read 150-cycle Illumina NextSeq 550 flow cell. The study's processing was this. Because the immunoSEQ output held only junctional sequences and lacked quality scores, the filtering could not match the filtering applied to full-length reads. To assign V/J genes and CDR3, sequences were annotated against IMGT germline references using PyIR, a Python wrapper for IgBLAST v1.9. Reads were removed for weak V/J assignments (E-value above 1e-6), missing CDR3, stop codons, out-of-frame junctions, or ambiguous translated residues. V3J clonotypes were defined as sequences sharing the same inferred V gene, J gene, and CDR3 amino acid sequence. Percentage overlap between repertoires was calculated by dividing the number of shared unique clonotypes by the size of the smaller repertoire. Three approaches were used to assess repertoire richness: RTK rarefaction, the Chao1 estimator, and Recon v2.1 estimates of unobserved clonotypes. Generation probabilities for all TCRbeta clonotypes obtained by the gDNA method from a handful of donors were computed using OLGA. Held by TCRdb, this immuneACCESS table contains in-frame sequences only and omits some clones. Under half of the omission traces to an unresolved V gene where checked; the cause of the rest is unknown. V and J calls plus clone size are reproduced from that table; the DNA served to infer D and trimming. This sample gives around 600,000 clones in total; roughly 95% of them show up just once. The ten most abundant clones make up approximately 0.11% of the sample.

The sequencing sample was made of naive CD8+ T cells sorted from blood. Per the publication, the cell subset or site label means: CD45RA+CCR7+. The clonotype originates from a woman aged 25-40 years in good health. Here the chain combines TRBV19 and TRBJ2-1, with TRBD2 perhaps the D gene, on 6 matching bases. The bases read TGTGCCAGTAGTATAGCGTCATGGCCGGGAGTAGCCCCCAATGAGCAGTTCTTC. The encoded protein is CASSIASWPGVAPNEQFF.